The rows below give T cell receptor beta chains drawn from one sample of a study of cytomegalovirus exposure and HLA in healthy donors. The data were produced by immunoSEQ multiplex PCR, yet TCRdb's version contains in-frame clones alone and is incomplete. The repertoire holds roughly 80,000 clones, with approximately 65% as singletons. Specimen: PBMCs. Receptors were obtained from a male donor in good health and CMV-seropositive. Both conserved end residues are part of each CDR3. A D gene is named only where the DNA matches it firmly. Clone size is given for some rows only: seen once, a few or many times, or a class if the clone is expanded.

>.|.|TRBV30|TRBJ2-2
CAWRARGSSTGELFF
TGTGCCTGGAGGGCTAGGGGAAGTAGCACCGGGGAGCTGTTTTTT
>TRBD2|.|TRBV19|TRBJ2-7
CHPARLAGGFSYEQYF
TGTCACCCAGCCCGACTAGCGGGAGGTTTTTCCTACGAGCAGTACTTC
>.|.|TRBV29-1|TRBJ1-2
CSVEWQGLIYGYTF
TGCAGCGTTGAATGGCAGGGGTTAATCTATGGCTACACCTTC
>.|.|TRBV6-1|TRBJ2-1
CASSVLGRDDEQFF
TGTGCCAGCAGTGTTCTCGGGAGAGACGATGAGCAGTTCTTC
>.|.|TRBV29-1|TRBJ2-1
CSVEGGFYNEQFF
TGCAGCGTTGAGGGAGGATTTTACAATGAGCAGTTCTTC
>.|.|TRBV25-1|TRBJ1-2
CASTQGYGYTF
TGTGCCAGCACACAGGGTTACGGCTACACCTTC
>.|few|TRBV30|TRBJ1-6
CAWSTEDSPLHF
TGTGCCTGGTCGACTGAAGATTCACCCCTCCACTTT
>.|.|TRBV7-2|TRBJ1-2
CASSSAWGDYGYTF
TGTGCCAGCAGCTCCGCGTGGGGGGACTATGGCTACACCTTC
>.|.|TRBV7-8|TRBJ2-5
CASRERAETQYF
TGTGCCAGCAGGGAGAGGGCAGAGACCCAGTACTTC
>.|.|TRBV28|TRBJ1-4
CASSTPAREELFF
TGTGCCAGCAGTACCCCCGCGCGGGAGGAACTGTTTTTT
>.|once|TRBV30|TRBJ1-3
CAWTTGTGNTIYF
TGTGCCTGGACTACAGGGACTGGAAACACCATATATTTT
>TRBD1|.|TRBV7-9|TRBJ1-2
CASSLGTGETGIYGYTF
TGTGCCAGCAGTCTAGGGACAGGCGAGACGGGGATTTATGGCTACACCTTC
>.|.|TRBV6-6|TRBJ1-5
CASSYSAGESNQPQHF
TGTGCCAGCAGTTACTCGGCAGGGGAGAGCAATCAGCCCCAGCATTTT
>TRBD1|.|TRBV28|TRBJ1-5
CASSSGGRTDNQPQHF
TGTGCCAGCAGTTCAGGGGGTAGGACAGATAATCAGCCCCAGCATTTT
>TRBD2|.|TRBV9|TRBJ2-1
CASSPSGGESYNEQFF
TGTGCCAGCAGCCCCTCCGGGGGGGAGTCTTACAATGAGCAGTTCTTC
>TRBD1|.|TRBV27|TRBJ2-5
CASSWAGGETQYF
TGTGCCAGCAGTTGGGCAGGGGGAGAGACCCAGTACTTC
>.|.|TRBV28|TRBJ1-6
CASSLPQGVYNSPLHF
TGTGCCAGCAGTTTACCACAGGGTGTCTATAATTCACCCCTCCACTTT
>TRBD2|.|TRBV2|TRBJ2-3
CASTLVAGSLDTQYF
TGTGCCAGCACATTAGTAGCGGGGAGTTTAGATACGCAGTATTTT
>.|.|TRBV4-3|TRBJ1-3
CASSQDGGSGNTIYF
TGCGCCAGCAGCCAAGATGGAGGGTCTGGAAACACCATATATTTT
>.|.|TRBV18|TRBJ1-1
CASSPPARNEAFF
TGTGCCAGCTCACCACCGGCCAGGAACGAAGCTTTCTTT
>TRBD1|.|TRBV7-2|TRBJ2-7
CASSAPGQSYEQYF
TGTGCCAGCAGCGCCCCGGGACAGTCCTACGAGCAGTACTTC
>.|.|TRBV28|TRBJ2-4
CASMEGNTDIQYF
TGTGCCAGCATGGAGGGGAACACGGACATTCAGTACTTC
>.|.|TRBV18|TRBJ2-7
CASSPRGTSYEQYF
TGTGCCAGCTCACCCAGGGGTACCTCCTACGAGCAGTACTTC
>TRBD1|.|TRBV7-9|TRBJ1-4
CASSQTGGGEKLFF
TGTGCCAGCAGCCAGACAGGGGGCGGTGAAAAACTGTTTTTT
>.|.|TRBV28|TRBJ1-1
CASTPRLNTEAFF
TGTGCCAGCACCCCCCGACTAAACACTGAAGCTTTCTTT
>TRBD1|.|TRBV4-1|TRBJ2-7
CASSQAPGGSTYEQYF
TGCGCCAGCAGCCAAGCCCCAGGGGGCTCGACCTACGAGCAGTACTTC
>.|.|TRBV5-6|TRBJ2-7
CASTRERSSYEQYF
TGTGCCAGCACCAGGGAAAGGTCCTCCTACGAGCAGTACTTC
>.|.|TRBV7-3|TRBJ2-3
CASSPRAGSTDTQYF
TGTGCCAGCAGCCCACGAGCGGGTAGCACAGATACGCAGTATTTC
>.|.|TRBV27|TRBJ1-1
CASSLSSSRTEAFF
TGTGCCAGCAGTTTAAGCAGCTCTAGGACTGAAGCTTTCTTT
>TRBD2|.|TRBV6-5|TRBJ2-7
CASSFRTSYEQYF
TGTGCCAGCAGTTTTCGGACTAGCTACGAGCAGTACTTC
>.|few|TRBV9|TRBJ1-4
CASSVGTTNEKLFF
TGTGCCAGCAGCGTAGGTACAACTAATGAAAAACTGTTTTTT
>.|.|TRBV6-5|TRBJ1-1
CASSYSIGDTEAFF
TGTGCCAGCAGTTACTCGATAGGAGACACTGAAGCTTTCTTT
>.|.|TRBV7-2|TRBJ2-5
CASSLVGRGQETQYF
TGTGCCAGCAGCTTAGTAGGCAGAGGCCAAGAGACCCAGTACTTC
>TRBD2|.|TRBV5-6|TRBJ2-4
CASSFERDLAKNIQYF
TGTGCCAGCAGCTTCGAGCGGGACCTAGCCAAAAACATTCAGTACTTC
>TRBD1|few|TRBV7-9|TRBJ1-2
CASSYRGIENGYTF
TGTGCCAGCAGCTACAGGGGGATAGAGAATGGCTACACCTTC
>TRBD2|.|TRBV5-4|TRBJ2-2
CASSREPSGRAYTGELFF
TGTGCCAGCAGCCGGGAGCCTAGCGGGAGGGCCTATACCGGGGAGCTGTTTTTT
>TRBD1|few|TRBV28|TRBJ1-5
CASRGTGGNQPQHF
TGTGCCAGCAGAGGGACAGGGGGCAATCAGCCCCAGCATTTT
>.|.|TRBV30|TRBJ1-5
CAWSAGYNQPQHF
TGTGCCTGGAGTGCGGGTTACAATCAGCCCCAGCATTTT
>TRBD1|.|TRBV12-5|TRBJ2-7
CASGLGQGGEQYF
TGTGCTAGTGGTTTGGGACAGGGCGGCGAGCAGTACTTC
>.|.|TRBV7-9|TRBJ1-4
CASSLQGISEKLFF
TGTGCCAGCAGCCTACAGGGAATCAGTGAAAAACTGTTTTTT
>.|once|TRBV6-1|TRBJ2-7
CASSEAFYEQYF
TGTGCCAGCAGTGAAGCGTTCTACGAGCAGTACTTC